One sample yielded the 2 T cell receptor beta chains listed below, sequenced in a study of OX40 agonist ivuxolimab in advanced cancers. The data were produced by immunoSEQ multiplex PCR, yet TCRdb's version contains in-frame clones alone and is incomplete. The sample has approximately 71,000 clones; about 82% are singletons. The specimen comprised CD4+ or CD8+ T cells sorted from blood, sampled in a trial of the OX40 agonist ivuxolimab. The receptors stem from an adult with an advanced solid tumor such as melanoma, head and neck, liver or kidney cancer.

The genes are TRBV7-2 and TRBJ2-3, with D uncertain. This CDR3 contains 13 residues. The germline CDR1 and CDR2 sequences are SGHTA and FQGNSA. The ends were cut back, 1 base at V and 2 bases at J, with 4 bases in the middle. Here the CDR3 DNA reads TGTGCCAGCAGCTTAGGACCCACAGATACGCAGTATTTT. This codes for CASSLGPTDTQYF.

This clone was detected only once. The chain recombines TRBV5-6 with TRBJ1-3, with TRBD1 matching 7 bases. V shed 2 bases, J shed 3 bases, and the junction held 2 bases outside the gene matches. The CDR3 covers 14 residues. Germline values: CDR1 SGHDT, CDR2 YYEEEE. The CDR3 spells CASSFDRVGNTIYF. Written as DNA, the CDR3 is TGTGCCAGCAGCTTTGACAGGGTTGGAAACACCATATATTTT.